This TCR beta chain comes out of a study of CD8 T cells in Susac syndrome. Sequencing of TCR beta was carried out in blood CD8+ and CD4+ T cells. The controls, all healthy donors, were matched for age and sex. Negative isolation was used for CD8+ and CD4+ T cells and FACS enrichment for TEMRA cells. RNA amounts of roughly 0.45 to 1 ug underwent reverse transcription with random hexamers. By means of immunoSEQ multiplex PCR, TCR beta CDR3 spanning 54 Vbeta and 13 Jbeta underwent amplification. In TCRdb, the immunoSEQ multiplex PCR reads were re-called with MiXCR into one record per CDR3 protein. The sample holds approximately 19,000 distinct CDR3 sequences, approximately 95% seen once. The CDR3 runs 11 residues. Germline V gene sequence: CDR1 SQVTM, CDR2 ANQGSEA. V lost 6 bases and J 5 bases, leaving 8 bases between the germline ends. This clonotype has a single count.

The sequence came from a human donor in good health. V gene TRBV29-1 combines with J gene TRBJ2-1; D is uncertain. Source material: CD8+ T cells from PBMCs. CDR3 amino acids: CSVDSDNEQFF. In DNA, the CDR3 is TGCAGCGTCGACTCTGACAATGAGCAGTTCTTC.